A single sample is the source of the 20 T cell receptor beta chains below, sequenced in a study of OX40 agonist ivuxolimab in advanced cancers. TCRdb keeps only in-frame clones here, not all; method: immunoSEQ multiplex PCR. The sample includes about 66,000 clones, around 86% of them seen just once. The sequences come from CD4+ or CD8+ T cells sorted from blood, collected in a trial of the OX40 agonist ivuxolimab. The source of these receptors is an adult with an advanced solid tumor such as melanoma, head and neck, liver or kidney cancer.

The chain carries TRBV5-4 and TRBJ1-2; TRBD1 matches 7 bases. With 4 bases clipped from V and 7 bases from J, the junction kept 13 bases outside the gene matches. CDR1 is SGHNT and CDR2 is YYREEE in the germline V gene (reference sequence). There are 15 residues in the CDR3. CDR3 DNA: TGTGCCAGCAGCCTCCCTCAGGGGGACGCTTTTGGCTACACCTTC. Protein: CASSLPQGDAFGYTF.

This chain links TRBV5-1 with TRBJ2-7; perhaps TRBD2 as D (6 bases). Between the trimmed V and J ends, which lost 0 bases and 0 bases, there was a span of 10 bases. The CDR3 length is 15 residues. Germline assignment: CDR1 SGHRS and CDR2 YFSETQ. In DNA form, the CDR3 reads TGCGCCAGCAGCTTGGGGCGGGACCTCTCCTACGAGCAGTACTTC. Encoded protein: CASSLGRDLSYEQYF.

A single count supports this clone. The chain has TRBV5-1 and TRBJ2-1; TRBD1 might be the D (5 bases). V was cut by 0 bases and J by 7 bases, with 14 bases left in between. This CDR3 contains 15 residues. From germline, CDR1 is SGHRS and CDR2 YFSETQ. The CDR3 loop is CASSLEGAIENEQFF. The CDR3 nucleotides are TGCGCCAGCAGCTTGGAAGGGGCGATTGAAAATGAGCAGTTCTTC.

This clone was seen just once. The rearrangement joins TRBV27 to TRBJ2-5; 9 bases are a match to TRBD1. The tail of the sequence fits TRBJ2-7 better, so the J call may be wrong. CDR1 and CDR2 from the germline V gene are MNHEY and SMNVEV (reference sequence). This CDR3 has 15 residues. The CDR3 protein is CASRSDRGSTYEQYF. DNA for the CDR3: TGTGCCAGCAGGTCGGACAGGGGAAGTACCTACGAGCAGTACTTC.

This clone was seen a few times. The rearrangement joins TRBV20-1 to TRBJ1-1, with D tentatively TRBD1 (6 bases). CDR1 is DFQATT, CDR2 SNEGSKA, per germline (reference sequence). This CDR3 is built from 9 residues. With 6 bases removed from V and 10 bases from J, the gap between germline ends came to 9 bases. This CDR3 reads CSARGGAFF. The CDR3 DNA is TGCAGTGCAAGGGGGGGAGCTTTCTTT.

The V gene is TRBV5-1, the J gene TRBJ2-1, with a tentative D call TRBD2 (7 bases). V gave up 1 base and J gave up 7 bases, with 27 bases separating them. CDR1 and CDR2 from the germline V gene are SGHRS and YFSETQ. The CDR3 contains 19 residues. Here the CDR3 reads CASSLRTVPLGGTKNEQFF. CDR3 in DNA: TGCGCCAGCAGCTTGAGGACAGTTCCGCTCGGGGGGACTAAAAATGAGCAGTTCTTC.

The rearrangement links TRBV11-3 to TRBJ2-1; the D is unclear. The germline V and J ends were trimmed by 7 bases and 7 bases, with 17 bases remaining between them. Looked up from germline, CDR1 is SGHNT and CDR2 is YENEEA. CDR3 length equals 14 residues. CDR3 loop: CASTGLGRFNEQFF. Written as DNA, the CDR3 is TGTGCCAGCACTGGGCTAGGGCGATTTAATGAGCAGTTCTTC.

The chain is built from TRBV19 and TRBJ2-7, with D unclear. Between the trimmed V and J ends, which lost 1 base and 2 bases, there was a span of 12 bases. The CDR3 is made up of 15 amino acids. Germline lookup yields CDR1 LNHDA and CDR2 SQIVND (reference sequence). The CDR3 nucleotides are TGTGCCAGTAGTATAGTCCGGGTAGGTACCTACGAGCAGTACTTC. This gives the protein CASSIVRVGTYEQYF.

The J gene is TRBJ2-7, the V gene TRBV4-2; D may be TRBD1 (6 bases). Germline CDR1 is LGHNA and CDR2 is YNFKEQ. V lost 5 bases to trimming and J lost 2 bases, with 16 bases between them. This CDR3 region has 15 residues. The CDR3 loop reads CASSFRTERTYEQYF. The CDR3 DNA is TGTGCCAGCAGCTTTCGGACAGAGAGGACCTACGAGCAGTACTTC.

V usage is TRBV4-2 and J usage is TRBJ2-1, with a possible D match to TRBD1 (5 bases). The V end was cut by 5 bases, the J end by 8 bases, with 13 bases between. This CDR3 is 13 amino acids long. Per germline, CDR1 LGHNA and CDR2 YNFKEQ. This chain's CDR3 is CASSLVWGDEQFF. The CDR3 region has the DNA TGTGCCAGCAGCTTGGTATGGGGCGATGAGCAGTTCTTC.

The chain has TRBV7-9 and TRBJ1-1; the match to TRBD1 covers 9 bases. J gave up 12 bases and V 5 bases, and 10 bases lay outside the gene matches. Germline assignment: CDR1 SEHNR and CDR2 FQNEAQ (reference sequence). The CDR3 sequence is 13 residues long. CDR3 in DNA: TGTGCCAGCAGCCGAGGGACAGGGTCTTTTACTTTCTTT. Translation: CASSRGTGSFTFF.

The V gene is TRBV7-9, the J gene TRBJ2-5, with TRBD1 identical over 8 bases. From germline, CDR1 is SEHNR and CDR2 FQNEAQ (reference sequence). Germline trimming cut 1 base from V and 5 bases from J; bases unmatched to any gene: 9. This CDR3 region has 16 residues. In DNA, the CDR3 is TGTGCCAGCAGCTTAGGTTCAGGGGGCGCCTGGGAGACCCAGTACTTC. This encodes CASSLGSGGAWETQYF.

The chain carries TRBV1 and TRBJ2-3; the table calls TRBD2, which could not be checked here. TRBV1 is listed as a pseudogene. The CDR3 loop spans 15 amino acids. CDR3 bases: TGCACCAGCAGCCACCCCCCTCCGGGTACAGATACGCAGTATTTT. Its translation is CTSSHPPPGTDTQYF.

The V gene is TRBV18, the J gene TRBJ2-3, with a tentative D call TRBD1 (6 bases). This CDR3 region has 15 residues. Germline V gives CDR1 KGHSH, CDR2 LQKENI. The germline V and J ends were trimmed by 3 bases and 5 bases, with 15 bases remaining between them. CDR3 DNA sequence: TGTGCCAGCTCACCGACGACAGGTACGGGAGATACGCAGTATTTT. Its protein product is CASSPTTGTGDTQYF.

The chain employs TRBV6-5 and TRBJ1-1, with D possibly being TRBD1 (5 bases). V was pared by 0 bases and J by 3 bases, with 8 bases between. The germline V gene encodes CDR1 MNHEY and CDR2 SVGAGI. The CDR3 runs to 14 residues. The CDR3 region has the DNA TGTGCCAGCAGTTACTCGAGACAGCACACTGAAGCTTTCTTT. Translated: CASSYSRQHTEAFF.

To note about this clone: Since no conserved phenylalanine or tryptophan closes the CDR3, a read error is the likely cause. No DNA is shown, since the ends of the CDR3 on it are uncertain; the CDR3 is the one TCRdb lists. The chain uses TRBV28 and TRBJ1-1; TRBD1 reflects the table's D call only, with no check against the DNA. The CDR3 length is 11 residues, termini included. Germline values: CDR1 MDHEN, CDR2 SYDVKM. CDR3 residues: CASSQASRLVV.

The V gene is TRBV10-1, the J gene TRBJ2-7; either TRBD1 or TRBD2 may fit D (5 bases each). Trimming left V 4 bases short and J 2 bases short, with 9 bases between. This CDR3 is built from 13 residues. CDR1 and CDR2 from the germline V gene are WNHNN and SYGVQD (reference sequence). The CDR3 here is CASSVSGPYEQYF. CDR3 sequence (DNA): TGCGCCAGCAGTGTCTCGGGACCCTACGAGCAGTACTTC.

This chain links TRBV19 with TRBJ1-3; TRBD1 is a possible D gene (5 bases). Germline V CDR1 and CDR2: LNHDA, SQIVND (reference sequence). The length of the CDR3 is 16 residues. The V and J ends lost 5 bases and 2 bases respectively, with 16 bases between them. CDR3 DNA sequence: TGTGCCAGTAGTTCGGAGCGGGGACCGACTGGAAACACCATATATTTT. Translation gives CASSSERGPTGNTIYF.

The sample holds a few counts of this clone. The chain couples TRBV10-2 to TRBJ2-3; weak D call: TRBD2 (6 bases). CDR3 length: 13 residues. Germline V lookup: CDR1 WSHSY, CDR2 SAAADI. Trimming cost V 6 bases and J 4 bases, with 11 bases left between them. In DNA form, the CDR3 reads TGCGCCAGCAGACCTAGCGTCCCAGATACGCAGTATTTT. It is translated as CASRPSVPDTQYF.

This clone was seen once. The chain joins TRBV7-2 to TRBJ1-2; 11 bases line up with TRBD1. CDR1 and CDR2 from the germline V gene are SGHTA and FQGNSA. The CDR3 has 13 residues. With 4 bases clipped from V and 8 bases from J, the junction kept 3 bases outside the gene matches. The chain's CDR3 is CASSSDRGRGYTF. Written as DNA, the CDR3 is TGTGCCAGCAGCTCGGACAGGGGGCGAGGCTACACCTTC.